The 17 T cell receptor beta chains below all came from one sample that was sequenced in a study of TIL therapy for anti-PD-1-resistant metastatic lung cancer. Regarding time point: pre-treatment sample, taken before nivolumab and TIL therapy. Pleural nodules or supraclavicular lymph nodes made up most of the excised metastases sampled. The immunoSEQ assay was v3. The method was immunoSEQ multiplex PCR; TCRdb's version includes in-frame clones alone and lacks a portion of them. The sample carries under 100,000 clones, roughly 65% recorded once. The starting material was tumor tissue, obtained at baseline. The receptors here all came from a person between 30 and 79 years old with non-small cell lung cancer.

This clone was detected a few times. The gene calls are TRBV6-5 and TRBJ1-1, with D tentatively TRBD1 (5 bases). CDR3 length: 14 amino acids. The germline gives CDR1 MNHEY, CDR2 SVGAGI. V lost 6 bases, J lost 1 base, and 12 bases lay in between. This CDR3 is CASSSGTANTEAFF. The CDR3 nucleotides read TGTGCCAGCAGCTCCGGGACGGCGAACACTGAAGCTTTCTTT.

J is TRBJ2-3 and V is TRBV5-1; unclear D gene. The CDR3 covers 14 residues. The germline V gene encodes CDR1 SGHRS and CDR2 YFSETQ. The V end lost 0 bases, the J end lost 2 bases, and 7 bases lay between the germline ends. CDR3 sequence: CASSLGGNTDTQYF. CDR3 coding DNA: TGCGCCAGCAGCTTGGGGGGTAACACAGATACGCAGTATTTT.

This chain links TRBV19 with TRBJ1-5, with a tentative D call TRBD1 (5 bases). Trimming left V 3 bases short and J 3 bases short, with 12 bases between. In germline, CDR1 is LNHDA, CDR2 SQIVND (reference sequence). The CDR3 is 15 residues long. CDR3 protein: CASSMVDRINQPQHF. CDR3 in DNA: TGTGCCAGTAGTATGGTCGACAGAATCAATCAGCCCCAGCATTTT.

V usage is TRBV28 and J usage is TRBJ2-3; a weak D match, TRBD1 (6 bases). V lost 7 bases to trimming and J lost 2 bases, with 19 bases between them. Per the germline V gene, CDR1 is MDHEN and CDR2 is SYDVKM. The CDR3 consists of 16 residues. CDR3 loop: CASILARGQITDTQYF. The CDR3 DNA follows: TGTGCCAGCATTCTCGCAAGAGGACAGATCACAGATACGCAGTATTTT.

This clone is termed medium-sized. V gene TRBV29-1 combines with J gene TRBJ1-1; TRBD1 is a possible D gene (5 bases). The V end was cut by 3 bases, the J end by 4 bases, with 12 bases between. Germline V gene data show CDR1 as SQVTM and CDR2 as ANQGSEA. The CDR3 runs 13 residues. The CDR3 DNA sequence: TGCAGCGTTGATGGAGGGGAGGTCACTGAAGCTTTCTTT. Translated: CSVDGGEVTEAFF.

The chain uses TRBV29-1 and TRBJ2-2; perhaps D is TRBD1 or TRBD2 (6 bases each). The CDR3 is made up of 15 amino acids. Germline V gene data show CDR1 as SQVTM and CDR2 as ANQGSEA. Between the trimmed V and J ends, which lost 4 bases and 3 bases, there was a span of 15 bases. The CDR3 DNA sequence: TGCAGCGTTGCAAAGGGGGGCTATGACACCGGGGAGCTGTTTTTT. Translation: CSVAKGGYDTGELFF.

This chain connects TRBV28 to TRBJ1-2; 11 bases are a match to TRBD1. From germline, CDR1 is MDHEN and CDR2 SYDVKM. J was trimmed by 8 bases and V by 4 bases; bases with no gene match: 3. There are 13 residues in the CDR3. The CDR3 loop is CASSWDRGKGYTF. Here the CDR3 DNA reads TGTGCCAGCAGTTGGGACAGGGGGAAGGGCTACACCTTC.

This rearrangement joins TRBV4-1 to TRBJ1-5; no clear D. The CDR3 runs 15 residues. CDR1 and CDR2 (germline): MGHRA, YSYEKL. Trimming stripped 0 bases from V and 0 bases from J, with 6 bases between. The chain's CDR3 is CASSQETNSNQPQHF. The CDR3 coding sequence is TGCGCCAGCAGCCAAGAGACGAATAGCAATCAGCCCCAGCATTTT.

The chain has TRBV11-2 and TRBJ2-7; the match to TRBD1 covers 7 bases. With V trimmed by 3 bases and J by 3 bases, 5 bases remained unmatched. The CDR3 runs to 14 residues. Germline V lookup: CDR1 SGHAT, CDR2 FQNNGV. The CDR3 reads CASSFLRTGYEQYF. The CDR3 nucleotides are TGTGCCAGCAGCTTCCTTAGGACAGGCTACGAGCAGTACTTC.

V gene TRBV7-9 combines with J gene TRBJ2-7, with 8 nucleotides matching TRBD1. Germline V lookup: CDR1 SEHNR, CDR2 FQNEAQ (reference sequence). J lost 4 bases, V lost 5 bases, and 7 bases had no gene match. The CDR3 length is 14 residues. The CDR3 here is CASSPTGGDYEQYF. The CDR3 region has the DNA TGTGCCAGCAGCCCAACAGGGGGTGATTACGAGCAGTACTTC.

This clone appeared once. The chain links TRBV29-1 to TRBJ2-5; the D gene is possibly TRBD1 (6 bases). The CDR3 runs 12 residues. Between the trimmed V and J ends, which lost 6 bases and 2 bases, there was a span of 10 bases. Germline V gene data show CDR1 as SQVTM and CDR2 as ANQGSEA. The CDR3: CSVTGQQETQYF. CDR3 bases: TGCAGCGTCACAGGGCAGCAAGAGACCCAGTACTTC.

This chain links TRBV18 with TRBJ2-7; 10 bases are a match to TRBD1. J gave up 5 bases and V 5 bases, and 12 bases lay outside the gene matches. This CDR3 region has 16 residues. Germline loops: CDR1 KGHSH, CDR2 LQKENI. The CDR3 nucleotides read TGTGCCAGCTCATCTTTACAGACAGGGGGCTTCCACGAGCAGTACTTC. It specifies CASSSLQTGGFHEQYF. The complete variable domain, with remaining parts taken from reference TRBV18 and TRBJ2-7, reads NAGVMQNPRHLVRRRGQEARLRCSPMKGHSHVYWYRQLPEEGLKFMVYLQKENIIDESGMPKERFSAEFPKEGPSILRIQQVVRGDSAAYFCASSSLQTGGFHEQYFGPGTRLTVT.

The CDR3 loop reads CASSLDPAISGLGYTF. In DNA form, the CDR3 reads TGTGCCAGCAGCTTAGACCCAGCCATATCTGGCTTGGGCTACACCTTC. The chain employs TRBV7-9 and TRBJ1-2; D ambiguous. This CDR3 is 16 amino acids long. V lost 1 base and J lost 8, with 20 bases in between. The V gene's germline CDR1 is SEHNR and CDR2 FQNEAQ (reference sequence).

This clone was detected only a few times. The chain combines TRBV28 with TRBJ2-1; TRBD2 agrees at 7 bases. This CDR3 comprises 13 residues. CDR1 is MDHEN, CDR2 SYDVKM, per germline. The V and J ends lost 5 bases and 10 bases, in that order; junction bases with no gene match: 8. In DNA form, the CDR3 reads TGTGCCAGCAGTCCCCGGGTGGGGGGGGAGCAGTTCTTC. Its translation: CASSPRVGGEQFF.

The chain has TRBV7-2 and TRBJ1-3; no clear D gene. Germline CDR1 and CDR2: SGHTA and FQGNSA. This CDR3 has 15 residues. Deletions cut 3 bases from V and 4 bases from J, with 13 bases between. Written as DNA, the CDR3 is TGTGCCAGCAGCTTGGAGACCCGAAGGGGAAACACCATATATTTT. The encoded protein is CASSLETRRGNTIYF. Supplemented by reference TRBV7-2 and TRBJ1-3, the full variable domain reads GAGVSQSPSNKVTEKGKDVELRCDPISGHTALYWYRQSLGQGLEFLIYFQGNSAPDKSGLPSDRFSAERTGGSVSTLTIQRTQQEDSAVYLCASSLETRRGNTIYFGEGSWLTVV.

The chain carries TRBV6-6 and TRBJ2-3; D is possibly TRBD2 (5 bases). CDR1 is MNHNY, CDR2 SVGAGI, per germline (reference sequence). The length of the CDR3 is 13 residues. V gave up 2 bases and J gave up 9 bases, with 12 bases separating them. The CDR3 loop is CASSYTRRETQYF. The DNA for the CDR3 is TGTGCCAGCAGTTACACCAGAAGGGAGACGCAGTATTTT.

The V gene is TRBV6-1, the J gene TRBJ2-7; D is possibly TRBD2 (5 bases). CDR1 and CDR2 from the germline V gene are MNHNS and SASEGT. CDR3 size: 13 residues. V was pared by 0 bases and J by 7 bases, with 10 bases between. CDR3 bases: TGTGCCAGCAGTGAAGCCCCGCCGGGGGAGCAGTACTTC. Its translation: CASSEAPPGEQYF.